This TCR beta chain was captured in a study of T cell responses to AZD1222 COVID-19 vaccine. The assay was immunoSEQ multiplex PCR, and TCRdb's table has in-frame clones only and misses some. In the table there are about 100,000 clones, roughly 88% of which are singletons. Overall study results and limits: Spike-wide coverage was observed for vaccine-associated CD4 TCRs, with dominant responses at 160-218 and 743-854.

This CDR3 region has 15 residues. Unmatched junction bases numbered 10, after V lost 3 bases and J lost 5 bases. Germline CDR1 is SGHDT and CDR2 is YYEEEE. Points on this clone: What it binds is not known.

This chain links TRBV5-6 with TRBJ2-5; 7 bases are shared with TRBD2. The TCR originated in an adult in good health. Sequences were derived from peripheral blood, sampled on day 0 of AZD1222 vaccination. The CDR3 DNA follows: TGTGCCAGCAGCTCCGCGCGGGGGAGGGCGGAGACCCAGTACTTC. It specifies CASSSARGRAETQYF.